This TCR beta chain comes out of a study of T cells in Graves' hyperthyroidism and ophthalmopathy. TCR beta CDR3 sequences were amplified from RNA transcripts. An initial round of RT-PCR targeting the TCR CDR3 relied on the HTBI primer set. TCRdb re-called the multiplex PCR reads with MiXCR, one entry per CDR3 protein. The sample includes hundreds of thousands of distinct CDR3 sequences, 18% of them seen just once. In germline, CDR1 is SEHNR, CDR2 FQNEAQ (reference sequence). V was shortened by 1 base and J by 5 bases, with 8 bases between the two germline ends. The CDR3 is made up of 14 amino acids. The gene calls are TRBV7-9 and TRBJ2-2; a possible D gene is TRBD2 (5 bases). This TCR derives from a woman in her forties or fifties with Graves' hyperthyroidism that later progressed to Graves' ophthalmopathy. The sample was blood. The CDR3 spells CASSLVGLTGELFF. The CDR3 region has the DNA TGTGCCAGCAGCTTAGTTGGACTGACCGGGGAGCTGTTTTTT.